This T cell receptor beta chain came from a study of blood T cell repertoires in COVID-19. In the authors' workflow: Nucleated cell counts were estimated from reference gene primer amplification. The protocol was immunoSEQ multiplex PCR, while the TCRdb copy is restricted to in-frame clones and leaves out a portion. V, J and clone size reflect that table, while D and trimming were determined from the DNA. This table has roughly 120,000 clones, approximately 82% appearing once. Trimming stripped 1 base from V and 3 bases from J, with 9 bases between. Germline CDR1 and CDR2: SGHTA and FQGNSA. The CDR3 length is 14 residues.

The chain has TRBV7-2 and TRBJ2-5, with unresolved D. The TCR sequence derives from a man in his 70s with active or convalescent COVID-19. The sequencing input was peripheral blood. The CDR3 spells CASSLGVLEETQYF. The DNA of the CDR3 is TGTGCCAGCAGCTTAGGAGTCCTGGAAGAGACCCAGTACTTC.